Below are 4 T cell receptor beta chains sequenced from a single sample in a study of cytomegalovirus exposure and HLA in healthy donors (dated 2017 in TCRdb). Library preparation used the immunoSEQ multiplex PCR assay. For the multiplex PCR, a mixture combining 60 forward primers for TCR Vbeta segments and 13 reverse primers for TCR Jbeta segments was used. In TCRdb, the immuneACCESS table is reduced to in-frame sequences with V and J assigned. These tables do not hold every clone; where another copy was compared, an unresolved V gene accounts for under half, and the others remain unexplained. This sample's clone table shows approximately 80,000 clones. 1.1% of the sample is taken by the ten largest. Sequenced: PBMCs. These receptors were collected from a woman aged 25-40 years in good health and CMV-seronegative.

The V call is TRBV18, the J call TRBJ1-1; TRBD1 is a possible D gene (6 bases). V was clipped by 5 bases and J by 4 bases, with 20 bases between them. The V gene's germline CDR1 is KGHSH and CDR2 LQKENI. This CDR3 is built from 16 residues. Here the CDR3 reads CASSSQHFSGATEAFF. The CDR3, as DNA: TGTGCCAGCTCATCACAGCACTTTTCAGGGGCCACTGAAGCTTTCTTT.

J is TRBJ2-5 and V is TRBV29-1; TRBD1 agrees at 8 bases. The DNA matches TRBJ2-7 better at its end, which makes the J call doubtful. Germline V gives CDR1 SQVTM, CDR2 ANQGSEA. The CDR3 has 11 residues. This chain's CDR3 is CSVTGGYEQYF. CDR3 coding DNA: TGCAGCGTTACAGGGGGCTACGAGCAGTACTTC.

The V gene is TRBV6-5, the J gene TRBJ1-1; TRBD1 matches at 10 bases. Per germline, CDR1 MNHEY and CDR2 SVGAGI. This CDR3 is 15 amino acids long. V lost 5 bases and J lost 0; bases outside the gene matches: 3. Here the CDR3 DNA reads TGTGCCAGCAGTACCGACAGGGGGCTGAACACTGAAGCTTTCTTT. Protein product: CASSTDRGLNTEAFF.

This sequence joins TRBV5-6 and TRBJ2-3; D might be TRBD1 (6 bases). Germline V gene data show CDR1 as SGHDT and CDR2 as YYEEEE. The CDR3 totals 12 residues. The V and J ends lost 6 bases and 8 bases respectively, with 13 bases between them. The CDR3 bases are TGTGCCAGCACCATAGGGGGTTCTACGCAGTATTTT. This translates into CASTIGGSTQYF.